This TCR beta chain was profiled in a study of blood T cells in healthy people across ages. This clonotype was found a few times. The length of the CDR3 is 14 residues. Germline V CDR1 and CDR2: ENHRY, SYGVKD. J gave up 5 bases and V 2 bases, and 0 bases lay outside the gene matches. Then a second PCR, running roughly 6 to 12 cycles, was carried out with a sample-barcoded 5' primer and a J-beta primer mix. MiXCR was run by TCRdb on the 5' RACE reads, yielding one entry per CDR3 protein. The sample carries about 1,500,000 distinct CDR3 sequences, 42% recorded once. The chain has TRBV10-3 and TRBJ1-6, with 7 bases identical to TRBD1. The sample comprised blood. This TCR came from a woman under 30 in good health. In DNA form, the CDR3 reads TGTGCCATCAGTGAGGGACAGGATAATTCACCCCTCCACTTT. This codes for CAISEGQDNSPLHF.